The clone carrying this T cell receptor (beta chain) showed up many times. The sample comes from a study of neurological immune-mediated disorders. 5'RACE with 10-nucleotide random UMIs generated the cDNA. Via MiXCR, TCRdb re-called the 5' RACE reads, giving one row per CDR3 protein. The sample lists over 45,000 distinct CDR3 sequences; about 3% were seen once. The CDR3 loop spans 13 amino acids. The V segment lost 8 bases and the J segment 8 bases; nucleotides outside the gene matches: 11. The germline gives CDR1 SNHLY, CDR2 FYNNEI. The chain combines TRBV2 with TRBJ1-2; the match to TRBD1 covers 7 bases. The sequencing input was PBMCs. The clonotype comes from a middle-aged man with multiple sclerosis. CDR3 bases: TGTGCCAGCGGAGCCGAGGGGGCTGGAGGCTACACCTTC. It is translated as CASGAEGAGGYTF.